The following is a TCR beta chain sequence with its context. Its antigen is not identified. The germline CDR1 and CDR2 sequences are SGHDN and FVKESK. The CDR3 consists of 14 residues. Between the trimmed V and J ends, which lost 1 base and 11 bases, there was a span of 17 bases. These data come from a study of blood T cells in healthy people across ages. Study outcomes and limitations: Getting older went along with TCR beta diversity per million T cells dropping roughly linearly. Using unsorted PBMCs precluded a conclusive naive versus antigen-experienced comparison.

With a J-beta primer mix and a sample-barcoded 5' primer, a second PCR ran roughly 6 to 12 cycles. A template-switch adaptor containing 12 random nucleotides labeled each cDNA molecule. TCRdb processed the 5' RACE reads anew with MiXCR; each CDR3 protein has one entry. The sample records around 1,500,000 distinct CDR3 sequences, 42% being singletons. The sample was blood. This TCR was recovered from a woman younger than 30 in good health. The rearrangement uses TRBV14 and TRBJ1-1; tentative D call: TRBD1 (6 bases). CDR3 nucleotide sequence: TGTGCCAGCAGCCAAGGGGGGGGCCTGGCAGGGGCTTTCTTT. The encoded protein is CASSQGGGLAGAFF.